These 5 T cell receptor beta chains were all obtained from the same sample, sequenced in a study of blood T cell repertoires in COVID-19. Some clones are missing from TCRdb's copy, which holds only in-frame ones; the method was immunoSEQ multiplex PCR. There are about 230,000 clones in the sample; approximately 88% occur only once, and around 26% lies in the top ten. Sequenced input: peripheral blood. The receptors come from a man aged 40-49 years with acute or convalescent COVID-19.

J is TRBJ2-5 and V is TRBV7-9; 13 bases line up with TRBD2. Looked up from germline, CDR1 is SEHNR and CDR2 is FQNEAQ (reference sequence). The CDR3 sequence is 18 residues long. J gave up 1 base and V 5 bases, and 10 bases lay outside the gene matches. The CDR3 loop is CASSPGSGTSGTQETQYF. CDR3 sequence (DNA): TGTGCCAGCAGCCCCGGCTCCGGGACTAGCGGGACCCAAGAGACCCAGTACTTC.

The CDR3 reads CAISEQGTNHYGYTF. CDR3 in DNA: TGTGCCATCAGTGAGCAGGGTACGAATCACTATGGCTACACCTTC. The gene calls are TRBV10-3 and TRBJ1-2, with D tentatively TRBD1 (5 bases). V was cut by 2 bases and J by 3 bases, with 13 bases left in between. CDR3 length: 15 residues. Germline V gene data show CDR1 as ENHRY and CDR2 as SYGVKD.

The rearrangement uses TRBV5-1 and TRBJ2-7; 12 bases align to TRBD1. Germline CDR1 is SGHRS and CDR2 is YFSETQ. The V and J ends lost 5 bases and 5 bases, in that order; junction bases with no gene match: 8. The CDR3 is made up of 15 amino acids. Here the CDR3 reads CASRDDRDRGHEQYF. The CDR3 DNA reads as TGCGCCAGCAGGGACGATAGGGACAGGGGGCACGAGCAGTACTTC.

CDR3 sequence (DNA): TGTGCCAGCAGCCAACAGGGGTTAGGTAATGCTGAGCAGTTCTTC. As protein: CASSQQGLGNAEQFF. V is TRBV4-2 and J is TRBJ2-1; tentatively, D is TRBD1 (6 bases). Per the germline V gene, CDR1 is LGHNA and CDR2 is YNFKEQ. The CDR3 loop spans 15 amino acids. Trimming took off 2 bases at V and 9 bases at J, with 17 bases between the two ends.

The chain has TRBV18 and TRBJ2-2, with 8 nucleotides matching TRBD2. This CDR3 has 15 amino acids. CDR1 and CDR2 (germline): KGHSH, LQKENI. V was clipped by 5 bases and J by 6 bases; unmatched bases: 8. In DNA form, the CDR3 reads TGTGCCAGCTCATCCTCGGGAGGGCCGTCCGGGGAGCTGTTTTTT. Translated: CASSSSGGPSGELFF.